This passage covers 16 T cell receptor beta chains from one sample sequenced in a study of blood T cell repertoires in COVID-19. Clones were read by immunoSEQ multiplex PCR, and TCRdb kept only the in-frame ones, dropping some. The sample holds 150,000 to 200,000 clones; approximately 87% are singletons and the top ten take 9.5% to 12%. The sequenced material came from peripheral blood. The receptors here all came from a woman aged 60-70 years with COVID-19, enrolled during active disease.

The chain joins TRBV5-6 to TRBJ2-7, with TRBD1 matching over 8 bases. The J segment lost 0 bases and the V segment lost 4 bases, leaving 6 bases of the junction unmatched. The CDR3 consists of 15 residues. Germline values: CDR1 SGHDT, CDR2 YYEEEE. Here the CDR3 DNA reads TGTGCCAGCAGCGTCGGACAGGGATACTCCTACGAGCAGTACTTC. It translates to CASSVGQGYSYEQYF.

V usage is TRBV6-5 and J usage is TRBJ1-1; D remains ambiguous. The CDR3 is 14 residues long. Trimming pared 1 base from V and 1 base from J, leaving 7 bases between. Germline V gene sequence: CDR1 MNHEY, CDR2 SVGAGI. In DNA form, the CDR3 reads TGTGCCAGCAGTTACTGGCAGGAGAACACTGAAGCTTTCTTT. Translating it yields CASSYWQENTEAFF.

The rearrangement joins TRBV4-3 to TRBJ2-1; D not certain. CDR1 is LGHNA and CDR2 is YSLEER in the germline V gene. The CDR3 is made up of 15 amino acids. V lost 1 base to trimming and J lost 4 bases, with 11 bases between them. The CDR3 nucleotides read TGCGCCAGCAGCCAAGCGACAAACACTTACAATGAGCAGTTCTTC. Encoded protein: CASSQATNTYNEQFF.

V usage is TRBV30 and J usage is TRBJ1-1, with TRBD1 identical over 8 bases. The V segment lost 4 bases and the J segment 1 base; nucleotides outside the gene matches: 14. CDR3 length: 17 amino acids. Germline loops: CDR1 GTSNPN, CDR2 SVGIG (reference sequence). The chain's CDR3 is CAWMGGTGRIQNTEAFF. CDR3 DNA sequence: TGTGCCTGGATGGGCGGGACAGGTCGGATCCAGAACACTGAAGCTTTCTTT.

The gene calls are TRBV12-3 or TRBV12-4 and TRBJ1-1; D call uncertain. The ends were cut back, 1 base at V and 5 bases at J, with 8 bases in the middle. The CDR3 is 13 amino acids. As DNA, the CDR3 is TGTGCCAGCAGTTTAGATCGGGTGACTGAAGCTTTCTTT. Translated: CASSLDRVTEAFF.

This chain connects TRBV9 to TRBJ1-1; D is unclear. There are 13 residues in the CDR3. V dropped 0 bases and J dropped 7 bases, with 10 bases sitting between them. From germline, CDR1 is SGDLS and CDR2 YYNGEE. The CDR3: CASSVVFGVEAFF. CDR3 DNA: TGTGCCAGCAGCGTAGTCTTCGGGGTTGAAGCTTTCTTT.

The chain is built from TRBV30 and TRBJ1-3; D call uncertain. The V end was cut by 2 bases, the J end by 1 base, with 9 bases between. CDR1 is GTSNPN and CDR2 is SVGIG in the germline V gene (reference sequence). The CDR3 runs to 14 residues. CDR3 protein: CAWSLQSSGNTIYF. The CDR3 nucleotides are TGTGCCTGGAGTTTGCAGTCGTCTGGAAACACCATATATTTT. Full variable domain (rest looked up from reference TRBV30 and TRBJ1-3): SQTIHQWPATLVQPVGSPLSLECTVEGTSNPNLYWYRQAAGRGLQLLFYSVGIGQISSEVPQNLSASRPQDRQFILSSKKLLLSDSGFYLCAWSLQSSGNTIYFGEGSWLTVV.

The table lists this clone with a count of one. V usage is TRBV10-2 and J usage is TRBJ1-1; D is perhaps TRBD1 (6 bases). The CDR3 has 13 amino acids. Per germline, CDR1 WSHSY and CDR2 SAAADI. V lost 2 bases, J lost 6 bases, and 10 bases lay in between. In nucleotides, the CDR3 is TGCGCCAGCAGTGAGGGGGGGGCCCCTGAAGCTTTCTTT. Translation: CASSEGGAPEAFF.

The rearrangement joins TRBV7-6 to TRBJ2-1, with a tentative D call TRBD2 (6 bases). CDR1 is SGHVS, CDR2 FNYEAQ, per germline. This CDR3 is 15 amino acids long. V dropped 5 bases and J dropped 4 bases, with 15 bases sitting between them. Here the CDR3 DNA reads TGTGCCAGCAGCCTGGGGCCTAGCGATTACAATGAGCAGTTCTTC. Amino acids: CASSLGPSDYNEQFF.

The gene calls are TRBV7-2 and TRBJ2-2, with 14 bases identical to TRBD2. This CDR3 contains 18 residues. V dropped 6 bases and J dropped 5; count of bases not matched to a gene: 11. Germline CDR1 reads SGHTA; CDR2 reads FQGNSA. The CDR3 is CASRLDLTSGRGTGELFF. The CDR3 nucleotides read TGTGCCAGCAGGTTGGACCTGACTAGCGGGAGGGGAACCGGGGAGCTGTTTTTT.

A few counts support this clone. This chain uses TRBV18 with TRBJ1-4; 7 bases match TRBD1. After removal of 4 bases from V and 5 bases from J, the junction contained 10 bases not matched to a gene. Germline lookup yields CDR1 KGHSH and CDR2 LQKENI. The CDR3 has 16 residues. CDR3 region: CASSLARGLGNEKLFF. CDR3 sequence (DNA): TGTGCCAGCTCACTGGCAAGGGGGCTTGGGAATGAAAAACTGTTTTTT. Drawing the rest from reference TRBV18 and TRBJ1-4, the complete variable domain is NAGVMQNPRHLVRRRGQEARLRCSPMKGHSHVYWYRQLPEEGLKFMVYLQKENIIDESGMPKERFSAEFPKEGPSILRIQQVVRGDSAAYFCASSLARGLGNEKLFFGSGTQLSVL.

The DNA for the CDR3 is TGTGCCAGCAGCATAAACAGGGGGGAGACCCAGTACTTC. Its protein product is CASSINRGETQYF. The chain is built from TRBV5-4 and TRBJ2-5; 8 bases are shared with TRBD1. Germline CDR1 reads SGHNT; CDR2 reads YYREEE (reference sequence). V was pared by 4 bases and J by 5 bases, with 4 bases of the junction left unmatched. This CDR3 has 13 amino acids. The variable domain in full, with the rest retrieved from reference TRBV5-4 and TRBJ2-5, is ETGVTQSPTHLIKTRGQQVTLRCSSQSGHNTVSWYQQALGQGPQFIFQYYREEENGRGNFPPRFSGLQFPNYSSELNVNALELDDSALYLCASSINRGETQYFGPGTRLLVL.

The CDR3 is CASSIGRGPGQPQHF. DNA for the CDR3: TGTGCCAGTAGTATAGGCAGGGGGCCTGGTCAGCCCCAGCATTTT. The V gene is TRBV19, the J gene TRBJ1-5, with 8 bases that match TRBD1. This CDR3 has 15 amino acids. V dropped 1 base and J dropped 6; count of bases not matched to a gene: 5. Germline values: CDR1 LNHDA, CDR2 SQIVND (reference sequence).

The rearrangement joins TRBV6-5 to TRBJ2-5; 8 positions match TRBD2. The V segment lost 6 bases and the J segment 4 bases; nucleotides outside the gene matches: 10. CDR1 and CDR2 (germline): MNHEY, SVGAGI. The CDR3 has 15 residues. The CDR3 DNA follows: TGTGCCAGCAGAAAGAGGAGCGGGAGAGGAGAGACCCAGTACTTC. It codes for CASRKRSGRGETQYF.

This clone is a singleton in its sample. V is TRBV6-2 or TRBV6-3 and J is TRBJ2-5, with TRBD2 matching over 14 bases. The V segment lost 0 bases and the J segment 5 bases; nucleotides outside the gene matches: 8. The CDR3 contains 18 residues. The V gene's germline CDR1 is MNHEY and CDR2 SVGEGT. CDR3 DNA: TGTGCCAGCAGTTACTCCGGGACTAGCGGGAGTGTGGGGGAGACCCAGTACTTC. This translates into CASSYSGTSGSVGETQYF.

The gene calls are TRBV28 and TRBJ2-1, with a weak D call TRBD2 (7 bases). The CDR3 loop spans 15 amino acids. Trimming took 1 base from V and 10 from J, leaving 17 bases between them. CDR1 and CDR2 from the germline V gene are MDHEN and SYDVKM. CDR3 protein: CASSLLGGDGKEQFF. In DNA, the CDR3 is TGTGCCAGCAGTTTATTAGGGGGGGATGGCAAGGAGCAGTTCTTC. The full variable domain, in which reference TRBV28 and TRBJ2-1 provide the parts outside the CDR3, is DVKVTQSSRYLVKRTGEKVFLECVQDMDHENMFWYRQDPGLGLRLIYFSYDVKMKEKGDIPEGYSVSREKKERFSLILESASTNQTSMYLCASSLLGGDGKEQFFGPGTRLTVL.